A single sample is the source of the 29 T cell receptor beta chains below, sequenced in a study of T cell repertoires in cytomegalovirus infection. TCRdb ran MiXCR on the reads and lists one entry per CDR3 protein. The sample has some 590,000 distinct CDR3 sequences, roughly 42% seen once. The antigens of these receptors remain unknown. The sample was cultured PBMCs, taken from culture after CMV antigen stimulation. Receptors originate from a human donor in good health (CMV status not recorded). Some clones in this sample may be carry-over from other donors' samples.

This clonotype turned up a few times. Here the CDR3 reads CASSLGYREFEKTQYF. DNA of the CDR3: TGTGCCAGCAGCTTAGGCTACAGGGAGTTCGAAAAGACCCAGTACTTC. V is TRBV11-2 and J is TRBJ2-5; D may be TRBD1 (6 bases). Germline CDR1 is SGHAT and CDR2 is FQNNGV. The CDR3 spans 16 residues. V gave up 1 base and J gave up 6 bases, with 18 bases separating them.

The CDR3 spells CASSTAGTDNEKLFF. CDR3 bases: TGTGCCAGCAGCACCGCCGGGACGGACAATGAAAAACTGTTTTTT. The chain is built from TRBV7-4 and TRBJ1-4; D is perhaps TRBD1 (5 bases). Trimming pared 5 bases from V and 5 bases from J, leaving 15 bases between. The CDR3 runs 15 residues. Germline CDR1 is SGHVT and CDR2 is SQSDAQ.

V usage is TRBV4-3 and J usage is TRBJ2-5; 9 nucleotides align to TRBD2. The V and J ends lost 1 base and 4 bases, in that order; junction bases with no gene match: 10. Germline assignment: CDR1 LGHNA and CDR2 YSLEER. The CDR3 sequence is 17 residues long. CDR3 nucleotide sequence: TGCGCCAGCAGCCAAGGCTATGGGGGAGCGGGAGGAGAGACCCAGTACTTC. This encodes CASSQGYGGAGGETQYF.

The table lists this clonotype with many counts. The CDR3: CASSLKSGTGGHQETQYF. The CDR3 nucleotides read TGTGCCAGCAGCCTAAAGTCGGGAACGGGGGGACACCAAGAGACCCAGTACTTC. The chain combines TRBV7-2 with TRBJ2-5; 7 bases align to TRBD2. The V gene's germline CDR1 is SGHTA and CDR2 FQGNSA. The CDR3 is made up of 18 amino acids. V dropped 5 bases and J dropped 0; count of bases not matched to a gene: 15.

The chain uses TRBV29-1 and TRBJ1-1, with D uncertain. The germline CDR1 and CDR2 sequences are SQVTM and ANQGSEA. The CDR3 length is 12 residues. V lost 4 bases and J 0 bases, leaving 6 bases between the germline ends. In DNA form, the CDR3 reads TGCAGCGTTGCGAGTCTGAACACTGAAGCTTTCTTT. It codes for CSVASLNTEAFF.

This clonotype has at least ten counts. This chain connects TRBV7-2 to TRBJ2-3, with 8 bases aligning to TRBD2. The J segment lost 3 bases and the V segment lost 2 bases, leaving 7 bases of the junction unmatched. The CDR3 spans 16 residues. The V gene's germline CDR1 is SGHTA and CDR2 FQGNSA. The CDR3 DNA is TGTGCCAGCAGCTTATTAGCGGGGAGCGGTACAGATACGCAGTATTTT. This gives the protein CASSLLAGSGTDTQYF.

The V and J genes are TRBV4-1 and TRBJ2-1, with unresolved D. Germline V CDR1 and CDR2: MGHRA, YSYEKL. The CDR3 spans 14 residues. V lost 4 bases and J 9 bases, leaving 16 bases between the germline ends. This CDR3 is CASSPHLDQAEQFF. CDR3 coding DNA: TGCGCCAGCAGCCCCCACCTGGACCAGGCTGAGCAGTTCTTC.

The chain uses TRBV5-4 and TRBJ1-2; no definite D call. Per the germline V gene, CDR1 is SGHNT and CDR2 is YYREEE (reference sequence). The CDR3 is 15 residues long. Trimming took off 0 bases at V and 4 bases at J, with 13 bases between the two ends. The CDR3 is CASSLDGRGSYGYTF. The CDR3 DNA reads TGTGCCAGCAGCTTGGACGGAAGAGGCTCCTATGGCTACACCTTC.

The chain has TRBV20-1 and TRBJ2-5, with TRBD1 matching over 8 bases. Germline CDR1 reads DFQATT; CDR2 reads SNEGSKA (reference sequence). V lost 0 bases and J lost 0; bases outside the gene matches: 9. This CDR3 has 17 amino acids. CDR3 loop: CSARDWEWTGHQETQYF. The CDR3 DNA sequence: TGCAGTGCTAGAGATTGGGAGTGGACAGGGCACCAAGAGACCCAGTACTTC.

V is TRBV7-8 and J is TRBJ1-5, with a tentative D call TRBD1 (5 bases). CDR1 is SGHVS and CDR2 is FQNEAQ in the germline V gene. Between the trimmed V and J ends, which lost 8 bases and 4 bases, there was a span of 24 bases. The CDR3 loop spans 17 amino acids. CDR3 amino acids: CASRSGMGGGRNQPQHF. CDR3 bases: TGTGCCAGCCGTTCCGGAATGGGGGGGGGTAGAAATCAGCCCCAGCATTTT.

This clonotype occurred a few times. This chain connects TRBV7-2 to TRBJ2-7, with no clear D. Deletions cut 3 bases from V and 2 bases from J, with 11 bases between. In germline, CDR1 is SGHTA, CDR2 FQGNSA. This CDR3 is 14 amino acids long. The CDR3 loop is CASSFGDRPYEQYF. The CDR3 bases are TGTGCCAGCAGCTTTGGTGACCGCCCCTACGAGCAGTACTTC.

The chain joins TRBV7-2 to TRBJ2-1; 8 positions match TRBD2. Per the germline V gene, CDR1 is SGHTA and CDR2 is FQGNSA. V lost 5 bases, J lost 8 bases, and 8 bases stayed unmatched. The CDR3 is 14 residues long. The CDR3 region has the DNA TGTGCCAGCAGCCTGAAAGCGGGGGCGGATGAGCAGTTCTTC. Residues: CASSLKAGADEQFF.

The rearrangement joins TRBV6-6 to TRBJ2-7; either TRBD1 or TRBD2 may supply D (6 bases each). The germline CDR1 and CDR2 sequences are MNHNY and SVGAGI (reference sequence). The CDR3 is made up of 15 amino acids. The V gene lost 8 bases and the J gene lost 2 bases, with 19 bases spanning the gap. CDR3 DNA: TGTGCCAGCGCCCCATCCTTCGGGGGCACCTACGAGCAGTACTTC. Protein: CASAPSFGGTYEQYF.

This clonotype was observed a handful of times. The chain links TRBV7-9 to TRBJ1-1; the D is unclear. Deletions cut 0 bases from V and 1 base from J, with 9 bases between. CDR1 and CDR2 (germline): SEHNR, FQNEAQ (reference sequence). This CDR3 comprises 15 residues. The CDR3 DNA reads TGTGCCAGCAGCTTAGCGAGGACGGGGAACACTGAAGCTTTCTTT. Translating it yields CASSLARTGNTEAFF.

This chain joins TRBV6-2 or TRBV6-3 and TRBJ2-1; D is ambiguous. Trimming pared 7 bases from V and 9 bases from J, leaving 22 bases between. The CDR3 loop spans 15 amino acids. Germline CDR1 MNHEY, CDR2 SVGEGT. The CDR3 nucleotides read TGTGCCAGCACCAGACTCCGCCGCTATGGTGTTGAGCAGTTCTTC. This sequence encodes CASTRLRRYGVEQFF.

V gene TRBV6-6 combines with J gene TRBJ1-2, with 8 bases aligning to TRBD1. Trimming at V came to 5 bases and at J to 3 bases, leaving 5 bases not matched to a gene. The CDR3 totals 14 residues. Germline V gives CDR1 MNHNY, CDR2 SVGAGI (reference sequence). CDR3 residues: CASSTRDRHYGYTF. DNA for the CDR3: TGTGCCAGCAGTACCCGGGACAGGCACTATGGCTACACCTTC.

This clonotype was counted a few times. This sequence joins TRBV6-5 and TRBJ1-3; D not certain. CDR1 and CDR2 from the germline V gene are MNHEY and SVGAGI. Trimming pared 4 bases from V and 0 bases from J, leaving 13 bases between. The length of the CDR3 is 16 residues. In DNA form, the CDR3 reads TGTGCCAGCAGTTCCTCCATTCCGAACTCTGGAAACACCATATATTTT. Protein product: CASSSSIPNSGNTIYF.

The chain employs TRBV29-1 and TRBJ2-5; unclear D gene. Germline V gene lookup returns CDR1 SQVTM and CDR2 ANQGSEA. This CDR3 has 12 residues. The V and J ends lost 4 bases and 0 bases respectively, with 6 bases between them. The CDR3 nucleotides read TGCAGCGTTGGGCGGCACCAAGAGACCCAGTACTTC. Protein product: CSVGRHQETQYF.

J is TRBJ2-7 and V is TRBV4-1; 8 bases map to TRBD2. The CDR3 loop spans 14 amino acids. Unmatched junction bases numbered 2, after V lost 3 bases and J lost 1 base. The germline V gene encodes CDR1 MGHRA and CDR2 YSYEKL. The CDR3 loop reads CASSQVAGSYEQYF. As DNA, the CDR3 is TGCGCCAGCAGCCAGGTAGCGGGGTCCTACGAGCAGTACTTC.

This clonotype was observed a few times. The V call is TRBV14, the J call TRBJ2-2; TRBD1 agrees at 10 bases. The CDR3 is made up of 16 amino acids. After removal of 6 bases from V and 8 bases from J, the junction contained 12 bases not matched to a gene. The germline V gene has CDR1 SGHDN and CDR2 FVKESK. CDR3 sequence (DNA): TGTGCCAGCAGTCTCCTTGGGGACAGGGGATCGGGGGAGCTGTTTTTT. Translation: CASSLLGDRGSGELFF.

The chain links TRBV7-2 to TRBJ2-7, with D unclear. Looked up from germline, CDR1 is SGHTA and CDR2 is FQGNSA. This CDR3 has 14 residues. Trimming cost V 1 base and J 2 bases, with 9 bases left between them. CDR3 DNA: TGTGCCAGCAGCTTAGTGGTTTTCGCCTACGAGCAGTACTTC. Translation: CASSLVVFAYEQYF.

The chain carries TRBV7-9 and TRBJ2-7, with 7 bases matching TRBD2. Germline V lookup: CDR1 SEHNR, CDR2 FQNEAQ (reference sequence). After removal of 9 bases from V and 4 bases from J, the junction contained 9 bases not matched to a gene. The CDR3 has 13 residues. The CDR3 is CASQREVGYEQYF. The CDR3 coding sequence is TGTGCCAGTCAACGGGAGGTCGGGTACGAGCAGTACTTC.

This clonotype has a handful of counts. This sequence joins TRBV19 and TRBJ2-7; TRBD1 agrees at 7 bases. The germline gives CDR1 LNHDA, CDR2 SQIVND (reference sequence). The CDR3 covers 14 residues. The V and J ends lost 5 bases and 2 bases, in that order; junction bases with no gene match: 6. The DNA of the CDR3 is TGTGCCAGTAGTGCCGACAGGGCGCCCTACGAGCAGTACTTC. It codes for CASSADRAPYEQYF.

A few counts support this clonotype. The gene calls are TRBV7-2 and TRBJ2-7; TRBD2 might be the D (6 bases). With 2 bases removed from V and 0 bases from J, the gap between germline ends came to 14 bases. The CDR3 length is 16 residues. Per the germline V gene, CDR1 is SGHTA and CDR2 is FQGNSA. Here the CDR3 DNA reads TGTGCCAGCAGCTTAACTTCCGGGACTGCCTCCTACGAGCAGTACTTC. Its protein product is CASSLTSGTASYEQYF.

The J gene is TRBJ1-4, the V gene TRBV12-3 or TRBV12-4; D not resolved. With 5 bases removed from V and 4 bases from J, the gap between germline ends came to 23 bases. This CDR3 is 18 amino acids long. CDR3 DNA sequence: TGTGCCAGCAGTCCTAATCCCGAAAGCCTACAGCATAATGAAAAACTGTTTTTT. As protein: CASSPNPESLQHNEKLFF.

This clonotype was seen a few times. V and J are TRBV6-5 and TRBJ1-2; no definite D call. Germline V CDR1 and CDR2: MNHEY, SVGAGI. V was shortened by 6 bases and J by 5 bases, with 16 bases between the two germline ends. The CDR3 has 14 residues. The DNA for the CDR3 is TGTGCCAGCAGCAACGAGGCAGCCAGTTATGGCTACACCTTC. This translates into CASSNEAASYGYTF.

This clonotype was seen only a few times. The V call is TRBV7-2, the J call TRBJ2-5; 10 bases line up with TRBD2. The CDR3 covers 16 residues. V was pared by 3 bases and J by 4 bases, with 8 bases of the junction left unmatched. Germline V gene data show CDR1 as SGHTA and CDR2 as FQGNSA. CDR3 sequence: CASSLGPSGGRETQYF. CDR3 nucleotide sequence: TGTGCCAGCAGCTTGGGGCCTAGCGGGGGCCGAGAGACCCAGTACTTC.

The chain uses TRBV12-3 or TRBV12-4 and TRBJ2-1; no clear D. Trimming removed 6 bases at V and 0 bases at J, with 12 bases between. This CDR3 has 15 amino acids. The CDR3 is CASSAGRSSYNEQFF. The CDR3 DNA reads as TGTGCCAGCAGCGCCGGACGGAGCTCCTACAATGAGCAGTTCTTC.

V gene TRBV7-9 combines with J gene TRBJ1-4; no reliable D call. V was clipped by 1 base and J by 10 bases, with 10 bases between them. Germline assignment: CDR1 SEHNR and CDR2 FQNEAQ (reference sequence). This CDR3 has 13 residues. DNA of the CDR3: TGTGCCAGCAGCTTAGAGCAGGCGGGAAAACTGTTTTTT. It is translated as CASSLEQAGKLFF.